This TCR beta chain was sequenced during a study of blood T cell repertoires in COVID-19. Overall study: Whether acute or convalescent, the COVID-19 samples came from the United States, Italy and Spain. From T cells, B-cell-depleted T cells, or PBMCs came the material, which was cDNA or gDNA.

The authors' processing: The authors estimated nucleated cell counts from reference gene primer amplification. Clones were sequenced by immunoSEQ multiplex PCR, and TCRdb holds only the in-frame ones, with some missing. That table furnishes V, J and clone size, whereas the DNA furnished D and trimming. In the table there are under 200,000 clones, 80% to 90% of which are singletons. Cohort 3 recovery required two negative PCRs, clearance, or symptom resolution. Sequencing was performed on PBMCs or T cells enriched from blood (not recorded which). This sequence originates from a man in his fifties or sixties who had recovered from COVID-19.

CDR3 DNA: TGTGCCAGCAGCTTAGAGGGGGCGCCTAGGGGTGGCTACACCTTC. Protein product: CASSLEGAPRGGYTF. This chain joins TRBV11-2 and TRBJ1-2, with a weak D call TRBD1 (6 bases). Between the trimmed V and J ends, which lost 0 bases and 7 bases, there was a span of 15 bases. Germline V gives CDR1 SGHAT, CDR2 FQNNGV. This CDR3 region has 15 residues.